There are a few counts of the clone carrying this T cell receptor (beta chain). This sample stems from a study of T cell responses to AZD1222 COVID-19 vaccine. Assay: immunoSEQ multiplex PCR; the TCRdb copy retains only in-frame clones and omits some. The sample holds more than 75,000 clones; roughly 85% are singletons and the top ten take about 1.3%. The CDR3 is made up of 18 amino acids. Germline V gives CDR1 LGHNA, CDR2 YSLEER. V was clipped by 4 bases and J by 0 bases; unmatched bases: 12. The rearrangement links TRBV4-3 to TRBJ2-1, with 7 bases identical to TRBD2. The receptor was derived from an adult who received the AZD1222 COVID-19 vaccine. The input for sequencing was peripheral blood, taken 28 days after the second AZD1222 dose. The CDR3 bases are TGCGCCAGCAGCCCCCCCCCGACTAGCTTGTCCTCCTACAATGAGCAGTTCTTC. As protein: CASSPPPTSLSSYNEQFF.